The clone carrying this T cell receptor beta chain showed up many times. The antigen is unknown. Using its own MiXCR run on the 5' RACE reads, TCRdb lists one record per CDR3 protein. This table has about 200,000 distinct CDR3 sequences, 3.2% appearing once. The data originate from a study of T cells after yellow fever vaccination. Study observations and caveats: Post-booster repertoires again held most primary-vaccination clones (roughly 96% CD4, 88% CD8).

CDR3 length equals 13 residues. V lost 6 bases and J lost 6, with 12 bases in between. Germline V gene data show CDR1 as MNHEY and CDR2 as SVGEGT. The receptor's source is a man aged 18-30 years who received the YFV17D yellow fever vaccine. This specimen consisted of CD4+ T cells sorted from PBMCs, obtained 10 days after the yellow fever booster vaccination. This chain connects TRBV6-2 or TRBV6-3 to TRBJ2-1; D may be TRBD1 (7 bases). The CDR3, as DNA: TGTGCCAGCAGAAGACAGGGAGGCAATGAGCAGTTCTTC. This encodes CASRRQGGNEQFF.